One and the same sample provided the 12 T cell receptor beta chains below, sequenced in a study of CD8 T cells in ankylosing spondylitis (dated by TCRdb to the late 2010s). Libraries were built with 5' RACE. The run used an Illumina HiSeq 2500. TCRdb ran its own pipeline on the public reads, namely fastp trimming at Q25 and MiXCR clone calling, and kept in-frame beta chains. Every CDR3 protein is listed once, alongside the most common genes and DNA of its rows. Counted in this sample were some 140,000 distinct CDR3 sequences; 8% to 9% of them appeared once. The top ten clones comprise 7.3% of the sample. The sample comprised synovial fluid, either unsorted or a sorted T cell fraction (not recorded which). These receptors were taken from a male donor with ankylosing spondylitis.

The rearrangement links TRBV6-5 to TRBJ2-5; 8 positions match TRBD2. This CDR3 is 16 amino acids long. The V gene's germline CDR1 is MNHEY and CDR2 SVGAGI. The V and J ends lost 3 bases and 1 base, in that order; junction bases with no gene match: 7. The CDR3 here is CASSYGVGLVQETQYF. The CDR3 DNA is TGTGCCAGCAGTTATGGGGTGGGACTAGTCCAAGAGACCCAGTACTTC.

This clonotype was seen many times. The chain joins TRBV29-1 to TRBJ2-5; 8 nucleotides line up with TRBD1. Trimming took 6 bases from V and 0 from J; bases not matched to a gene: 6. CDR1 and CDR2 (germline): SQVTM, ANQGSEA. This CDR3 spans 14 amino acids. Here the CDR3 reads CSVLSDRDQETQYF. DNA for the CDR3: TGCAGCGTCTTATCGGACAGGGACCAAGAGACCCAGTACTTC. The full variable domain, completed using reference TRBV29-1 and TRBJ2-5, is SAVISQKPSRDICQRGTSLTIQCQVDSQVTMMFWYRQQPGQSLTLIATANQGSEATYESGFVIDKFPISRPNLTFSTLTVSNMSPEDSSIYLCSVLSDRDQETQYFGPGTRLLVL.

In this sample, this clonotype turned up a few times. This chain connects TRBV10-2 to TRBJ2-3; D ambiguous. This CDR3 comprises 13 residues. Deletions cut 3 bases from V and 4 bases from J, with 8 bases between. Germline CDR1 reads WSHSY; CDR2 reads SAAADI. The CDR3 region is CASSDQAPDTQYF. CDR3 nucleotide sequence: TGCGCCAGCAGTGACCAGGCCCCAGATACGCAGTATTTT.

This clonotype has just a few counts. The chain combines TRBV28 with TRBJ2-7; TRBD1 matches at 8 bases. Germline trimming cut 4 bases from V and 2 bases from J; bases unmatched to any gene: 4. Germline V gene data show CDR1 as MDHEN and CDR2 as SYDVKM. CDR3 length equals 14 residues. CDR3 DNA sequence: TGTGCCAGCAGTTCCCCGACAGGGGCCTACGAGCAGTACTTC. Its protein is CASSSPTGAYEQYF.

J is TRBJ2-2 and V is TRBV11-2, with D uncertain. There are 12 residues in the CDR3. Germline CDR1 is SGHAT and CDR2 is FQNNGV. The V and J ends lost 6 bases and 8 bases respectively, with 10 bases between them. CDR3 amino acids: CASSVYRGELFF. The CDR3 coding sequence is TGTGCCAGCAGTGTTTACCGGGGGGAGCTGTTTTTT. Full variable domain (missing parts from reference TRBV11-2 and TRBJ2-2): EAGVAQSPRYKIIEKRQSVAFWCNPISGHATLYWYQQILGQGPKLLIQFQNNGVVDDSQLPKDRFSAERLKGVDSTLKIQPAKLEDSAVYLCASSVYRGELFFGEGSRLTVL.

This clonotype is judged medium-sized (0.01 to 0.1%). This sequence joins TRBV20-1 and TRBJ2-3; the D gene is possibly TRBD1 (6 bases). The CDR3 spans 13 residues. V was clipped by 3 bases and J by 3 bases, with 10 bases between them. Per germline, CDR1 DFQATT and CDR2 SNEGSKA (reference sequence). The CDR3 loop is CSASLQGTDTQYF. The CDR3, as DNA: TGCAGTGCTAGCTTACAGGGAACAGATACGCAGTATTTT.

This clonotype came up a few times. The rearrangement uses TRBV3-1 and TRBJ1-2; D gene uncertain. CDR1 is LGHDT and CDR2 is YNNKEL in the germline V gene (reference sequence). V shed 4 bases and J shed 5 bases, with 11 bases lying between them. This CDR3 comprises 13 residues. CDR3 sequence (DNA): TGTGCCAGCAGCCCGTATCGGACGTATGGCTACACCTTC. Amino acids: CASSPYRTYGYTF.

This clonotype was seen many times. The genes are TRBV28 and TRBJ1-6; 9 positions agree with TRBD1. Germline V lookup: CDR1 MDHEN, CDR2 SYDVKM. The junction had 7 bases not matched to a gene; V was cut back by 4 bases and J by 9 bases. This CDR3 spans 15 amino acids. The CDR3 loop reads CASSSPDRGRSPLHF. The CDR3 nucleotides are TGTGCCAGCAGTTCCCCGGACAGGGGCCGTTCACCCCTCCACTTT.

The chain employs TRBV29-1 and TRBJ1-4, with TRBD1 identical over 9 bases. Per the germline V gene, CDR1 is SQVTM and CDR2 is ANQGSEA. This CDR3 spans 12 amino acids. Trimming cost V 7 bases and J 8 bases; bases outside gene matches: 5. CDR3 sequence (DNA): TGCAGCGGGCGGACAGGGGACGAAAAACTGTTTTTT. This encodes CSGRTGDEKLFF.

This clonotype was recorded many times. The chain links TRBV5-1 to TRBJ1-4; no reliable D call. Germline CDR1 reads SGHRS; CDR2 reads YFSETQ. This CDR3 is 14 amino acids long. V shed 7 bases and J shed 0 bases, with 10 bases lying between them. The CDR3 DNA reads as TGCGCCAGCGGAAAAGAAGCAACTAATGAAAAACTGTTTTTT. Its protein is CASGKEATNEKLFF.

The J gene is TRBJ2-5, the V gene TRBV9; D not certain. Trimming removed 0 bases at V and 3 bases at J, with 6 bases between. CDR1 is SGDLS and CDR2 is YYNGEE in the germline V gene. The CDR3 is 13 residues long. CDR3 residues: CASSVDLEETQYF. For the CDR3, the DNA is TGTGCCAGCAGCGTAGACCTGGAAGAGACCCAGTACTTC.

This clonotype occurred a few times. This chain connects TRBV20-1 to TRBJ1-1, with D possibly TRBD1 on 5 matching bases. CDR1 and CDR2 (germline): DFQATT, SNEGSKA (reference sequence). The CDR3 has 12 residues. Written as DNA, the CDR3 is TGCAGAGCCTGCCCCCCTCAGGGAGAAGCTTTCTTT. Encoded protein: CRACPPQGEAFF.